The 19 T cell receptor beta chains below were found in one sample sequenced in a study of shared clonotypes between healthy human individuals. The repertoire was sequenced with immunoSEQ multiplex PCR; TCRdb's copy has only in-frame clones and lacks some. The profile shows over a million clones, roughly 96% of them singletons. The sequencing input was naive CD4+ T cells sorted from blood. Subset defined: CD45RA+ positively selected. These receptors were taken from a man younger than 40 in good health.

In this sample, this clone turned up a few times. The genes are TRBV2 and TRBJ1-4; D unclear. This CDR3 has 12 residues. From germline, CDR1 is SNHLY and CDR2 FYNNEI. With 4 bases removed from V and 7 bases from J, the gap between germline ends came to 7 bases. CDR3 in DNA: TGTGCCAGCAGTGGGGATTTTGAAAAACTGTTTTTT. Protein product: CASSGDFEKLFF.

V is TRBV9 and J is TRBJ2-1; D uncertain. This CDR3 is 15 amino acids long. Trimming took off 0 bases at V and 3 bases at J, with 10 bases between the two ends. Per germline, CDR1 SGDLS and CDR2 YYNGEE. The CDR3 region is CASSVVASIYNEQFF. The CDR3 bases are TGTGCCAGCAGCGTAGTAGCTTCCATCTACAATGAGCAGTTCTTC.

This rearrangement joins TRBV4-3 to TRBJ1-2; 7 bases map to TRBD1. The trim removed 1 base at V and 4 bases at J, leaving 12 bases unmatched. The CDR3 is 17 amino acids. Germline loops: CDR1 LGHNA, CDR2 YSLEER. The CDR3 nucleotides are TGCGCCAGCAGCCAAGTTCATGGGACAGCCAACTTCTATGGCTACACCTTC. This codes for CASSQVHGTANFYGYTF.

The gene calls are TRBV28 and TRBJ1-5; 12 bases fit TRBD1. This CDR3 has 19 amino acids. Germline loops: CDR1 MDHEN, CDR2 SYDVKM. The junction had 13 bases not matched to a gene; V was cut back by 5 bases and J by 2 bases. The CDR3 protein is CASSTPGTGGATGNQPQHF. The CDR3 DNA reads TGTGCCAGCAGTACCCCGGGGACAGGGGGCGCGACGGGCAATCAGCCCCAGCATTTT.

The chain recombines TRBV5-1 with TRBJ2-3; D is possibly TRBD2 (5 bases). This CDR3 is built from 14 residues. Trimming took 0 bases from V and 4 from J, leaving 9 bases between them. Germline V gives CDR1 SGHRS, CDR2 YFSETQ. CDR3 bases: TGCGCCAGCAGCTTGGCTAGCTCCGCAGATACGCAGTATTTT. Translated: CASSLASSADTQYF.

The chain recombines TRBV5-1 with TRBJ2-3; TRBD2 matches 7 bases. Germline CDR1 and CDR2: SGHRS and YFSETQ. The CDR3 runs to 15 residues. V was clipped by 4 bases and J by 4 bases; unmatched bases: 9. CDR3 sequence reads: CASSTRLGRADTQYF. In nucleotides, the CDR3 is TGCGCCAGCAGCACCCGACTGGGGAGGGCAGATACGCAGTATTTT.

For this clone: This CDR3 is also generated by other DNA sequences in the sample. The genes are TRBV29-1 and TRBJ2-7; 8 bases are a match to TRBD1. Per germline, CDR1 SQVTM and CDR2 ANQGSEA. This CDR3 has 13 amino acids. The J segment lost 3 bases and the V segment lost 6 bases, leaving 7 bases of the junction unmatched. DNA of the CDR3: TGCAGCGTGAGCCGTACAGGGGGCTACGAGCAGTACTTC. Encoded protein: CSVSRTGGYEQYF.

The chain recombines TRBV6-1 with TRBJ2-7; weak D call: TRBD2 (5 bases). The V gene's germline CDR1 is MNHNS and CDR2 SASEGT. V lost 4 bases, J lost 0 bases, and 13 bases lay in between. The CDR3 is made up of 15 amino acids. CDR3 DNA: TGTGCCAGCAGTGTGGCGGGCCCAAGCTCCTACGAGCAGTACTTC. This gives the protein CASSVAGPSSYEQYF.

The chain combines TRBV7-3 with TRBJ2-3; possible D gene TRBD1, 5 bases. V lost 4 bases and J lost 6, with 14 bases in between. The CDR3 is 14 residues long. Germline CDR1 and CDR2: SGHTA and FQGTGA. The CDR3 here is CASSSSPDTDTQYF. For the CDR3, the DNA is TGTGCCAGCAGCTCCTCGCCGGACACTGATACGCAGTATTTT.

The chain combines TRBV7-2 with TRBJ1-5; 9 bases agree with TRBD1. Unmatched junction bases numbered 3, after V lost 5 bases and J lost 4 bases. This CDR3 is built from 14 residues. The germline CDR1 and CDR2 sequences are SGHTA and FQGNSA. DNA of the CDR3: TGTGCCAGCAGCCAACAGGGGGCAAATCAGCCCCAGCATTTT. Translating gives CASSQQGANQPQHF. Combining the CDR3 with reference TRBV7-2 and TRBJ1-5 gives the whole variable domain GAGVSQSPSNKVTEKGKDVELRCDPISGHTALYWYRQSLGQGLEFLIYFQGNSAPDKSGLPSDRFSAERTGGSVSTLTIQRTQQEDSAVYLCASSQQGANQPQHFGDGTRLSIL.

The rearrangement links TRBV5-4 to TRBJ1-1; D perhaps matches TRBD1 (5 bases). This CDR3 has 14 amino acids. From germline, CDR1 is SGHNT and CDR2 YYREEE (reference sequence). V lost 4 bases to trimming and J lost 1 base, with 11 bases between them. The CDR3 DNA reads TGTGCCAGCAGCCCAATGACAGCGAACACTGAAGCTTTCTTT. Translating gives CASSPMTANTEAFF.

This chain connects TRBV5-1 to TRBJ1-1; D is unresolved. This CDR3 region has 13 residues. Germline V gene lookup returns CDR1 SGHRS and CDR2 YFSETQ. V was pared by 2 bases and J by 2 bases, with 7 bases between. This CDR3 is CASSLTDNTEAFF. Here the CDR3 DNA reads TGCGCCAGCAGCTTAACAGACAACACTGAAGCTTTCTTT.

The chain recombines TRBV6-6 with TRBJ1-4, with 10 bases fitting TRBD1. The trim removed 6 bases at V and 8 bases at J, leaving 9 bases unmatched. This CDR3 is built from 15 residues. From germline, CDR1 is MNHNY and CDR2 SVGAGI (reference sequence). The CDR3 loop reads CASRPRDRGEEKLFF. CDR3 sequence (DNA): TGTGCCAGCAGACCGAGGGACAGGGGAGAGGAAAAACTGTTTTTT.

This clone has only one observation. The chain uses TRBV6-5 and TRBJ1-1; D is ambiguous. This CDR3 contains 13 residues. CDR1 is MNHEY and CDR2 is SVGAGI in the germline V gene. V lost 2 bases, J lost 5 bases, and 9 bases lay in between. The CDR3 bases are TGTGCCAGCAGTTACGAAGACGGAACTGAAGCTTTCTTT. Its translation: CASSYEDGTEAFF.

This clone was seen just once. The chain recombines TRBV9 with TRBJ1-4, with D possibly matching TRBD1 (6 bases). The germline gives CDR1 SGDLS, CDR2 YYNGEE. The V and J ends lost 4 bases and 4 bases respectively, with 20 bases between them. The length of the CDR3 is 17 residues. The CDR3 nucleotides read TGTGCCAGCAGCACCCAATCTTACGGACAGATTAATGAAAAACTGTTTTTT. Translating it yields CASSTQSYGQINEKLFF.

This chain's CDR3 is CASSERGDFTEAFF. The CDR3, as DNA: TGCGCCAGCAGCGAGCGGGGAGACTTCACTGAAGCTTTCTTT. This rearrangement joins TRBV5-1 to TRBJ1-1; no definite D call. CDR1 SGHRS and CDR2 YFSETQ come from the germline V gene. Trimming removed 4 bases at V and 4 bases at J, with 14 bases between. The CDR3 sequence is 14 residues long.

J is TRBJ2-7 and V is TRBV30; D gene unclear. With 3 bases removed from V and 1 base from J, the gap between germline ends came to 13 bases. This CDR3 has 14 amino acids. In germline, CDR1 is GTSNPN, CDR2 SVGIG (reference sequence). The DNA of the CDR3 is TGTGCCTGGAGCTTGAACAGCCTTTCCTACGAGCAGTACTTC. The encoded protein is CAWSLNSLSYEQYF.

This clone was recorded only once. The rearrangement uses TRBV5-4 and TRBJ2-5; D is possibly TRBD2 (7 bases). The germline CDR1 and CDR2 sequences are SGHNT and YYREEE (reference sequence). This CDR3 has 16 amino acids. The V and J ends lost 2 bases and 5 bases respectively, with 19 bases between them. CDR3 bases: TGTGCCAGCAGCTTTACGAGGGGGGGATCAGGGGAGACCCAGTACTTC. Protein product: CASSFTRGGSGETQYF.

V is TRBV18 and J is TRBJ2-3, with D hard to call. The CDR3 loop spans 16 amino acids. From germline, CDR1 is KGHSH and CDR2 LQKENI. Trimming stripped 2 bases from V and 2 bases from J, with 14 bases between. CDR3 amino acids: CASSPSASPLTDTQYF. The CDR3 DNA follows: TGTGCCAGCTCACCATCGGCCTCTCCACTCACAGATACGCAGTATTTT.